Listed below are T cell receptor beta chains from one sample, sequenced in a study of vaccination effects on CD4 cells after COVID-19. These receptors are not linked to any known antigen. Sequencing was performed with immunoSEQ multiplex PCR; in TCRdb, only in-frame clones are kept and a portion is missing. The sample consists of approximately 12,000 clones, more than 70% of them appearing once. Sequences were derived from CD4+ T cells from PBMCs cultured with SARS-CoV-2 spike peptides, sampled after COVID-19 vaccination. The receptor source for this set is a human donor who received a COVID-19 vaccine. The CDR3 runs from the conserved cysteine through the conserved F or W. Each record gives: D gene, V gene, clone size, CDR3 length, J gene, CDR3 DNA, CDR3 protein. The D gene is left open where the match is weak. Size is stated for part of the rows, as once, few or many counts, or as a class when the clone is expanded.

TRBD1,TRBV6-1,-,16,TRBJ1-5,TGTGCCAGCAGTGGGGTGAGGGCAGGGGGCCATCAGCCCCAGCATTTT,CASSGVRAGGHQPQHF
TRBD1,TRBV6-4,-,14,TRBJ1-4,TGTGCCAGCAGTTTCGACAGGGAAAGTGAAAAACTGTTTTTT,CASSFDRESEKLFF
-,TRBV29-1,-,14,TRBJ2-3,TGCAGCGTTGTGGTTGCGGGGACCTTGAATACGCAGTATTTT,CSVVVAGTLNTQYF
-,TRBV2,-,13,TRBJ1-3,TGTGCCAGTCCTGCCGGGACTGGAAACACCATATATTTT,CASPAGTGNTIYF
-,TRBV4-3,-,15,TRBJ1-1,TGCGCCAGCAGCCAAGATAGGGGGGGGGACACTGAAGCTTTCTTT,CASSQDRGGDTEAFF
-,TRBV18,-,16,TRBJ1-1,TGTGCCAGCTCACCGGTCATAGGGTTGCGGGACACTGAAGCTTTCTTT,CASSPVIGLRDTEAFF
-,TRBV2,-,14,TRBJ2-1,TGTGCCAGCAGTCCTCCCACAGGGTACAATGAGCAGTTCTTC,CASSPPTGYNEQFF
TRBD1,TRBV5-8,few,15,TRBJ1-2,TGTGCCAGCAGCCTACTACAGGGGGCGTATTATGGCTACACCTTC,CASSLLQGAYYGYTF
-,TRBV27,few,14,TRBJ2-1,TGTGCCAGCAGTCTCAGGTCCGGTTTCAATGAGCAGTTCTTC,CASSLRSGFNEQFF
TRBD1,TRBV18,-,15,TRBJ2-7,TGTGCCAGCTCACCACCGGGGACAGGGGCCTACGAGCAGTACTTC,CASSPPGTGAYEQYF
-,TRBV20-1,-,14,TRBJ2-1,TGCAGTGCTAGTCCGGGACGGGATTACAATGAGCAGTTCTTC,CSASPGRDYNEQFF
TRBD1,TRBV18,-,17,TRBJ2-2,TGTGCCAGCTCTCCTCCAATGACAGGGGGCGCGACCGGGGAGCTGTTTTTT,CASSPPMTGGATGELFF
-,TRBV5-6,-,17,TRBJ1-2,TGTGCCAGCAGCGGAAGTTTTGACAGGTTTGCACAGAGGGGCTACACCTTC,CASSGSFDRFAQRGYTF
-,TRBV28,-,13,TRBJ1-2,TGTGCCAGCAGTGCCTCCAGGGTACGGGGCTACACCTTC,CASSASRVRGYTF
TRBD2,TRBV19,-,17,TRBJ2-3,TGTGCCAGTAGTATTGAGGTAGCGGGGGGGCGCACAGATACGCAGTATTTT,CASSIEVAGGRTDTQYF
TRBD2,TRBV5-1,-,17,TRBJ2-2,TGCGCCAGCAGCTTCCAAGAGACTAGCGGGGGGACCGGGGAGCTGTTTTTT,CASSFQETSGGTGELFF
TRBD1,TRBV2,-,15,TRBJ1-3,TGTGCCAGCAGTGACGCGACAGGGTCTGGAAACACCATATATTTT,CASSDATGSGNTIYF
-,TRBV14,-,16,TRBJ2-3,TGTGCCAGCAGCCAGGGACGGAGGAGGGGGTCAGATACGCAGTATTTT,CASSQGRRRGSDTQYF
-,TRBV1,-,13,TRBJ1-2,TGCACCAGCAGCCAAAGGCAGAGCTATGGCTACACCTTC,CTSSQRQSYGYTF
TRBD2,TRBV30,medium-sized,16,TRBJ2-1,TGTGCCTGGAGTGGGCTAGCGGGAGGGCCTAACAATGAGCAGTTCTTC,CAWSGLAGGPNNEQFF
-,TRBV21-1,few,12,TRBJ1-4,TGTGCCAGCAGCAAAAGACGGGGAAAACTGTTTTTT,CASSKRRGKLFF
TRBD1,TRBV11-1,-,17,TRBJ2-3,TGTGCCAGCAGCTTAGCACATGGGACAGGGGAGGCAGATACGCAGTATTTT,CASSLAHGTGEADTQYF
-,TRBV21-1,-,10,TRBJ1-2,TGTGCCCGCCCCGGCTATGGCTACACCTTC,CARPGYGYTF
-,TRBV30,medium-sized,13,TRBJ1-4,TGTGCCTGGAGCTCCTCTGGGGATGAAAAACTGTTTTTT,CAWSSSGDEKLFF
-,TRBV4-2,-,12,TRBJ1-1,TGTGCCAGCGCCTCTCGAGACACTGAAGCTTTCTTT,CASASRDTEAFF
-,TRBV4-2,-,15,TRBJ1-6,TGTGCCAGCAGCCAAGGGGGCACGGGTAATTCACCCCTCCACTTT,CASSQGGTGNSPLHF
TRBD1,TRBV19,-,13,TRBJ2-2,TGTGCCACGCGGCAAGGGGGCCTCCGGGAGCTGTTTTTT,CATRQGGLRELFF
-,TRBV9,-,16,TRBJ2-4,TGTGCCAGCAGCGAGGCAGGTTTTGGTGCCAAAAACATTCAGTACTTC,CASSEAGFGAKNIQYF
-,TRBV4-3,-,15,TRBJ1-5,TGCGCCAGCAGCCAAGATGAGGGGACCGGTCAGCCCCAGCATTTT,CASSQDEGTGQPQHF
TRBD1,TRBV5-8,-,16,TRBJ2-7,TGTGCCAGCAGCCTACAGGGGATTGGAAGCTCCTACGAGCAGTACTTC,CASSLQGIGSSYEQYF
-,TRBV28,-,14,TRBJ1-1,TGTGCCAGCAGTTTATCGGGGCCTTCAACTGAAGCTTTCTTT,CASSLSGPSTEAFF
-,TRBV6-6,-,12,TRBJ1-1,TGTGCCAGCAGCCCCACGGACAGTAAAGCTTTCTTT,CASSPTDSKAFF
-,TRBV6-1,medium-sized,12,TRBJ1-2,TGTGCCAGCAGTGAAGGGTCATTTGGCTACACCTTC,CASSEGSFGYTF
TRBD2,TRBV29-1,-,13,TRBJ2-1,TGCAGCGTATTAGCGGGAGTGTACAATGAGCAGTTCTTC,CSVLAGVYNEQFF
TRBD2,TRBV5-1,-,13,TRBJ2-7,TGCGCCAGGAAACTAGCGGGGAACTACGAGCAGTACTTC,CARKLAGNYEQYF
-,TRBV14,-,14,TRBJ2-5,TGTGCCAGCAGCCAAGAGCGAATAGGAGAGACCCAGTACTTC,CASSQERIGETQYF
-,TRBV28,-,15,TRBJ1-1,TGTGCCAGCAGTTTTACCGGGGCGTTGAACACTGAAGCTTTCTTT,CASSFTGALNTEAFF
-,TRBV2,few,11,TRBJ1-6,TGTGCCAGCGGGTCGGGTTCACCCCTCCACTTT,CASGSGSPLHF
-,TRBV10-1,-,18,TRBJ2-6,TGCGCCAGCAGTGAGCCCAGGGAAGTACTCTCTGGGGCCAACGTCCTGACTTTC,CASSEPREVLSGANVLTF
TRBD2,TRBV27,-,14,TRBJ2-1,TGTGCCAGCAGTTTTGGGACTAGACTTGATGAGCAGTTCTTC,CASSFGTRLDEQFF
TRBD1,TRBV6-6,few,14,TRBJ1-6,TGTGCCAGCAGTTCCGGACAGGGGGCTTCACCCCTCCACTTT,CASSSGQGASPLHF
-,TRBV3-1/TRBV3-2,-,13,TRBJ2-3,TGTGCCATCGCAACACGGGGGGCCGGTACGCAGTATTTT,CAIATRGAGTQYF
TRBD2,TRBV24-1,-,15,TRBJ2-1,TGTGCCACCAGTGATAACAGCGGGGGGGGTTATGAGCAGTTCTTC,CATSDNSGGGYEQFF
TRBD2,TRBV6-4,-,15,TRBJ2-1,TGTGCCAGCAGTGACTCGGAGCGGGGGGGCAATGAGCAGTTCTTC,CASSDSERGGNEQFF
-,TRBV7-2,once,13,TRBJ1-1,TGTGCCAGCAGCCAGGGACGGCGGGGGGAAGCTTTCTTT,CASSQGRRGEAFF
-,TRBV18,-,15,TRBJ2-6,TGTGCCAGCTCACAGAAAACTGCTGGGGCCAACGTCCTGACTTTC,CASSQKTAGANVLTF
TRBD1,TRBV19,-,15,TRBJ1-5,TGTGCCAGTAGTACGACAGGGCTAATCAATCAGCCCCAGCATTTT,CASSTTGLINQPQHF
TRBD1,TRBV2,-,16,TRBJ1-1,TGTGCCAGCAGTGTTCCCCAGGGGGCGATGAACACTGAAGCTTTCTTT,CASSVPQGAMNTEAFF
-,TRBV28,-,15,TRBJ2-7,TGTGCCAGCAGTTTTCAGGGGATGAAGAAGCACGAGCAGTACTTC,CASSFQGMKKHEQYF
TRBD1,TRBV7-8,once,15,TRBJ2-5,TGTGCCAGCTCAATAGGGGACAGGGACCAAGAGACCCAGTACTTC,CASSIGDRDQETQYF
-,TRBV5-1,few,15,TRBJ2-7,TGCGCCAGCAGCTTGGAAGCCGGGGGGCAATACGAGCAGTACTTC,CASSLEAGGQYEQYF